This is a list of T cell receptor beta chains from one sample in a study of blood T cell repertoires in COVID-19. Assay: immunoSEQ multiplex PCR; the TCRdb copy retains only in-frame clones and omits some. The sample yields 92,000 or so clones, 72% seen once. Sequences were obtained from peripheral blood. These receptors came from an elderly woman with acute or convalescent COVID-19. CDR3s leave out the opening cysteine and the closing phenylalanine or tryptophan.

v_call cdr3_aa
TRBV2 ASKTSGDPPKYQETQY
TRBV6-4 ASSQEVDQPQH
TRBV10-3 ASKNRDNQRGGYT
TRBV18 ASSPGQGGENEQF
TRBV5-6 ASSLDRSSGNTIY
TRBV10-3 AISGGPEQETQY
TRBV28 ASSLTAGPTEAF
TRBV27 ASRPTRGRGYGYT
TRBV15 ATSVRSTDTQY
TRBV18 ASSPGTGLNEQF
TRBV7-8 ASSLDGVGYT
TRBV5-6 ASSAQLANVLT
TRBV7-9 ASSPGGNQPQH
TRBV7-9 ASSGGRTGWTGELF
TRBV19 ASSIHTGTGDYGYT
TRBV15 ATSRGSRQGKLF
TRBV19 ASSMDTGQGATEAF
TRBV7-2 ASSVDGGPQY
TRBV15 ATSRDLFGENGYT
TRBV6-5 ASSYNRGRDEQY
TRBV2 ASKIRTGSGNTIY
TRBV24-1 ATSDQAGSFDTQY
TRBV3-1/TRBV3-2 ASSQDRVRGLDTEAF
TRBV6-2/TRBV6-3 ASSSSGQGAGELF
TRBV12-5 ASGLPSTGNTEAF
TRBV20-1 SATEMRGYNSPLH
TRBV29-1 SVQTGTGANVLT
TRBV4-2 ASSQEWGTGPYEQY
TRBV6-5 ASMLGALMNTEAF
TRBV18 ASSPSTLGTDTQY
TRBV3-1/TRBV3-2 ASSPRTGGNTEAF
TRBV3-1/TRBV3-2 ASSQDPILPRYYEQY
TRBV10-3 AISEVSDTQY
TRBV11-2 ASSQSLGSTGELF
TRBV9 ASSQGLGVRNEQF
TRBV28 ASSVLERYEQF
TRBV6-2/TRBV6-3 ASSYPQGNRGYT
TRBV6-2/TRBV6-3 ASSTGWEQY
TRBV28 ASSLLRTGNTGELF
TRBV5-1 ASSPAPGQGYGYT
TRBV7-2 ASSLSGQGLREQF
TRBV19 ASSIVMTAYYGYT
TRBV5-1 ASSPTGQGIDEQF
TRBV5-1 ASSQTGPVLGSGNTIY
TRBV19 ASSRGQETQY
TRBV7-8 ASSEQGVMNTEAF